These 9 T cell receptor beta chains came from one sample sequenced in a study of cytomegalovirus exposure and HLA in healthy donors. The study ran its PCR with 60 Vbeta and 13 Jbeta primers. Sequenced by immunoSEQ multiplex PCR; TCRdb stores in-frame clones only, minus some. The sample lists roughly 200,000 clones, around 79% occurring once. Sequencing was performed on PBMCs. The source is a girl between 10 and 17 years old in good health and CMV-seropositive.

The count of this clone is one. The chain combines TRBV5-1 with TRBJ2-2; a weak D match, TRBD2 (7 bases). From germline, CDR1 is SGHRS and CDR2 YFSETQ. V was pared by 2 bases and J by 0 bases, with 11 bases between. This CDR3 has 16 residues. CDR3 residues: CASSFAGATNTGELFF. The DNA for the CDR3 is TGCGCCAGCAGCTTTGCGGGGGCTACGAACACCGGGGAGCTGTTTTTT.

This chain links TRBV7-2 with TRBJ1-4; 7 positions match TRBD1. Germline V lookup: CDR1 SGHTA, CDR2 FQGNSA. This CDR3 has 14 amino acids. The V and J ends lost 5 bases and 3 bases, in that order; junction bases with no gene match: 3. The CDR3 reads CASSRTGPNEKLFF. In DNA, the CDR3 is TGTGCCAGCAGCCGGACAGGCCCTAATGAAAAACTGTTTTTT.

The chain couples TRBV5-4 to TRBJ2-3, with D possibly matching TRBD2 (5 bases). Trimming took off 5 bases at V and 0 bases at J, with 10 bases between the two ends. CDR3 length equals 14 residues. Germline V gene sequence: CDR1 SGHNT, CDR2 YYREEE (reference sequence). As DNA, the CDR3 is TGTGCCAGCAGAGAAGCGGCTAGCACAGATACGCAGTATTTT. It codes for CASREAASTDTQYF.

This clone came up a few times. The chain is built from TRBV6-5 and TRBJ2-3; D ambiguous. The CDR3 extends over 13 amino acids. Germline V gene sequence: CDR1 MNHEY, CDR2 SVGAGI. The V end lost 4 bases, the J end lost 6 bases, and 11 bases lay between the germline ends. CDR3 coding DNA: TGTGCCAGCAGTTTTACAAACGGGGATACGCAGTATTTT. Amino acid sequence: CASSFTNGDTQYF.

On this clone itself: At one end, the junction sequence differs from germline, possibly due to a read error. This chain connects TRBV27 to TRBJ1-6; TRBD1 is a possible D gene (5 bases). The CDR3 spans 15 residues. CDR1 MNHEY and CDR2 SMNVEV come from the germline V gene (reference sequence). The chain's CDR3 is CASSPDGRGNSPPHF. The CDR3 DNA sequence: TGTGCCAGCAGCCCTGACGGAAGGGGAAATTCACCCCCCCACTTT.

V and J are TRBV27 and TRBJ1-5; D may be TRBD1 (5 bases). Germline CDR1 is MNHEY and CDR2 is SMNVEV (reference sequence). The CDR3 extends over 13 amino acids. V was trimmed by 11 bases and J by 1 base, leaving 12 bases between them. For the CDR3, the DNA is TGTGCCGGGGGGGAGAGAAGCAATCAGCCCCAGCATTTT. This gives the protein CAGGERSNQPQHF.

This chain uses TRBV7-8 with TRBJ1-2, with D uncertain. The CDR3 length is 14 residues. The V end was cut by 2 bases, the J end by 2 bases, with 9 bases between. Germline CDR1 and CDR2: SGHVS and FQNEAQ. CDR3 residues: CASSLFRGNYGYTF. The CDR3 DNA reads TGTGCCAGCAGCTTATTTCGAGGGAACTATGGCTACACCTTC.

The chain recombines TRBV13 with TRBJ2-7; TRBD1 might be the D (6 bases). This CDR3 has 15 amino acids. Trimming stripped 3 bases from V and 2 bases from J, with 14 bases between. Germline V gene data show CDR1 as PRHDT and CDR2 as FYEKMQ (reference sequence). The chain's CDR3 is CASSFSGRGTYEQYF. CDR3 bases: TGTGCCAGCAGCTTTTCGGGCAGGGGCACCTACGAGCAGTACTTC.

This clone was counted only a few times. This sequence joins TRBV5-8 and TRBJ2-3; 11 bases match TRBD2. The germline CDR1 and CDR2 sequences are SGHTS and YDEGEE. CDR3 length equals 17 residues. V was clipped by 4 bases and J by 8 bases; unmatched bases: 15. As DNA, the CDR3 is TGTGCCAGCAGCGCACCGGGACTAGCGGCCCAGGGAGGTACGCAGTATTTT. Translated: CASSAPGLAAQGGTQYF.